This passage covers 28 T cell receptor beta chains from one sample sequenced in a study of identical twins. TCRdb redid the calling of the 5' RACE reads with MiXCR, one entry per CDR3 protein. The data show 500,000 to 650,000 distinct CDR3 sequences, around 22% seen once. The same data also contributed to another study, on yellow fever vaccine responses in identical twins.

The specimen was CD4+ T cells sorted from blood. These receptors were collected from a woman aged 18-30 years in good health.

The chain couples TRBV24-1 to TRBJ2-6; D might be TRBD2 (5 bases). V lost 3 bases and J lost 0, with 8 bases in between. The CDR3 loop spans 16 amino acids. CDR1 and CDR2 from the germline V gene are KGHDR and SFDVKD. The CDR3 reads CATSDGGHSGANVLTF. The CDR3 region has the DNA TGTGCCACCAGTGATGGAGGCCACTCTGGGGCCAACGTCCTGACTTTC.

V and J are TRBV29-1 and TRBJ2-7; D unresolved. This CDR3 spans 12 amino acids. Germline lookup yields CDR1 SQVTM and CDR2 ANQGSEA. V lost 4 bases and J 1 base, leaving 8 bases between the germline ends. The CDR3 region is CSVVSESYEQYF. The DNA for the CDR3 is TGCAGCGTTGTGAGTGAGTCCTACGAGCAGTACTTC.

The chain employs TRBV10-3 and TRBJ2-7; 11 bases agree with TRBD2. Germline CDR1 reads ENHRY; CDR2 reads SYGVKD. This CDR3 is built from 15 residues. V lost 5 bases to trimming and J lost 2 bases; unmatched junction nucleotides: 5. The chain's CDR3 is CAISTPTSGTYEQYF. CDR3 sequence (DNA): TGTGCCATCAGTACTCCGACTAGCGGGACCTACGAGCAGTACTTC.

The genes are TRBV20-1 and TRBJ2-1; 14 bases fit TRBD2. The CDR3 is made up of 22 amino acids. CDR1 and CDR2 (germline): DFQATT, SNEGSKA (reference sequence). V lost 0 bases, J lost 4 bases, and 20 bases stayed unmatched. CDR3 loop: CSARDRISGTSGRLRLYNEQFF. The CDR3 bases are TGCAGTGCTAGAGATCGCATTTCAGGGACTAGCGGGAGATTGCGATTGTACAATGAGCAGTTCTTC.

The chain has TRBV12-3 or TRBV12-4 and TRBJ2-1; TRBD2 matches at 12 bases. Trimming took 8 bases from V and 4 from J; bases not matched to a gene: 3. CDR3 size: 14 residues. The CDR3 nucleotides are TGTGCCAGCCGCGGACTAGCGGGATACAATGAGCAGTTCTTC. Its protein is CASRGLAGYNEQFF.

The table lists this clonotype with a few counts. The chain has TRBV12-3 or TRBV12-4 and TRBJ1-2; D gene uncertain. V was shortened by 4 bases and J by 4 bases, with 19 bases between the two germline ends. This CDR3 spans 16 amino acids. The CDR3 here is CASSYSGGRSFYGYTF. The CDR3 DNA sequence: TGTGCCAGCAGTTACTCGGGCGGCCGATCGTTCTATGGCTACACCTTC.

This sequence joins TRBV6-5 and TRBJ1-1, with TRBD1 identical over 7 bases. The ends lost 5 bases at V and 4 bases at J; junction bases unmatched: 10. Germline V CDR1 and CDR2: MNHEY, SVGAGI. The CDR3 is made up of 15 amino acids. CDR3 loop: CASSTRRQGVTEAFF. In DNA, the CDR3 is TGTGCCAGCAGTACCCGAAGACAGGGAGTCACTGAAGCTTTCTTT.

This clonotype was seen a few times. The chain has TRBV7-7 and TRBJ1-4; TRBD1 matches at 9 bases. V lost 5 bases and J lost 2; bases outside the gene matches: 3. CDR1 is SSHAT, CDR2 FNYEAQ, per germline (reference sequence). This CDR3 contains 15 residues. The DNA for the CDR3 is TGTGCCAGCAGCCAAGGACAGGGGACTAATGAAAAACTGTTTTTT. As protein: CASSQGQGTNEKLFF.

This chain uses TRBV5-1 with TRBJ2-6; possibly TRBD2 for D (6 bases). CDR1 is SGHRS and CDR2 is YFSETQ in the germline V gene. The germline V and J ends were trimmed by 4 bases and 2 bases, with 10 bases remaining between them. The CDR3 contains 15 residues. CDR3 DNA: TGCGCCAGCAGCCCGGGGGAGGCTGGGGCCAACGTCCTGACTTTC. Translating it yields CASSPGEAGANVLTF.

This clonotype came up many times. J is TRBJ2-2 and V is TRBV5-1; 8 bases match TRBD2. Germline-derived CDR1 and CDR2 are SGHRS and YFSETQ. This CDR3 is built from 15 residues. J lost 5 bases, V lost 4 bases, and 7 bases had no gene match. CDR3 amino acids: CASSQTSVRTGELFF. For the CDR3, the DNA is TGCGCCAGCAGCCAGACTAGCGTACGGACCGGGGAGCTGTTTTTT. Variable domain in full (rest from reference TRBV5-1 and TRBJ2-2): KAGVTQTPRYLIKTRGQQVTLSCSPISGHRSVSWYQQTPGQGLQFLFEYFSETQRNKGNFPGRFSGRQFSNSRSEMNVSTLELGDSALYLCASSQTSVRTGELFFGEGSRLTVL.

A few counts support this clonotype. V gene TRBV7-9 combines with J gene TRBJ1-1; weak D call: TRBD1 (6 bases). The germline V gene has CDR1 SEHNR and CDR2 FQNEAQ (reference sequence). Trimming pared 5 bases from V and 1 base from J, leaving 11 bases between. CDR3 size: 14 residues. CDR3 nucleotides: TGTGCCAGCAGCCCCTCGGACAGGAACACTGAAGCTTTCTTT. This translates into CASSPSDRNTEAFF.

There are many counts of this clonotype. This sequence joins TRBV12-3 or TRBV12-4 and TRBJ2-3; no clear D. This CDR3 has 12 amino acids. V was cut by 3 bases and J by 3 bases, with 4 bases left in between. CDR3 sequence reads: CASSFRTDTQYF. The CDR3 DNA reads TGTGCCAGCAGTTTTAGAACAGATACGCAGTATTTT.

The chain links TRBV10-3 to TRBJ2-5, with D possibly being TRBD2 (6 bases). Germline lookup yields CDR1 ENHRY and CDR2 SYGVKD. The CDR3 spans 14 residues. V lost 0 bases and J 5 bases, leaving 10 bases between the germline ends. CDR3 sequence reads: CAISESSRGETQYF. In nucleotides, the CDR3 is TGTGCCATCAGTGAGTCGAGTCGGGGGGAGACCCAGTACTTC.

This clonotype was seen only a few times. The CDR3 spells CASSQGGEGKQETQYF. The CDR3 nucleotides read TGTGCCAGCAGCCAAGGGGGGGAGGGTAAACAAGAGACCCAGTACTTC. The chain joins TRBV7-3 to TRBJ2-5, with D possibly matching TRBD2 (7 bases). The CDR3 totals 16 residues. With 5 bases removed from V and 2 bases from J, the gap between germline ends came to 18 bases. The V gene's germline CDR1 is SGHTA and CDR2 FQGTGA.

The chain has TRBV6-5 and TRBJ2-5; 8 bases are a match to TRBD2. Trimming cost V 0 bases and J 5 bases; bases outside gene matches: 14. The CDR3 has 18 amino acids. The germline V gene has CDR1 MNHEY and CDR2 SVGAGI. CDR3 amino acids: CASSYSSGAGTRSETQYF. CDR3 in DNA: TGTGCCAGCAGTTACTCGAGTGGGGCCGGGACTAGGAGTGAGACCCAGTACTTC.

In this sample, this clonotype turned up a few times. The genes are TRBV6-1 and TRBJ1-2; D gene uncertain. Germline V gene sequence: CDR1 MNHNS, CDR2 SASEGT. CDR3 length equals 11 residues. Trimming took off 4 bases at V and 2 bases at J, with 2 bases between the two ends. CDR3 region: CASSGNYGYTF. CDR3 sequence (DNA): TGTGCCAGCAGTGGCAACTATGGCTACACCTTC.

The CDR3 is CASSPGAGGGQPQHF. The CDR3 DNA follows: TGTGCCAGCAGCCCAGGCGCAGGGGGCGGTCAGCCCCAGCATTTT. The rearrangement uses TRBV11-2 and TRBJ1-5; 8 bases are shared with TRBD1. CDR1 is SGHAT, CDR2 FQNNGV, per germline. CDR3 length: 15 amino acids. The V and J ends lost 5 bases and 6 bases, in that order; junction bases with no gene match: 9.

The chain employs TRBV18 and TRBJ2-5; TRBD1 matches at 7 bases. Germline-derived CDR1 and CDR2 are KGHSH and LQKENI. The V gene end was trimmed by 0 bases and the J gene end by 3 bases; junction bases not matched to a gene: 4. The CDR3 covers 15 residues. In DNA form, the CDR3 reads TGTGCCAGCTCACCACCTAGAGGGACAGAAGAGACCCAGTACTTC. Encoded protein: CASSPPRGTEETQYF. The full variable domain, its missing parts supplied by reference TRBV18 and TRBJ2-5, is NAGVMQNPRHLVRRRGQEARLRCSPMKGHSHVYWYRQLPEEGLKFMVYLQKENIIDESGMPKERFSAEFPKEGPSILRIQQVVRGDSAAYFCASSPPRGTEETQYFGPGTRLLVL.

This clonotype was recorded a few times. The chain joins TRBV7-6 to TRBJ1-2; possibly TRBD1 for D (6 bases). The CDR3 consists of 16 residues. Germline loops: CDR1 SGHVS, CDR2 FNYEAQ. With 5 bases removed from V and 7 bases from J, the gap between germline ends came to 23 bases. CDR3 coding DNA: TGTGCCAGCAGCGGGGGGCCACAGGGAATTGGCGGTGGCTACACCTTC. Its protein product is CASSGGPQGIGGGYTF.

V is TRBV7-3 and J is TRBJ2-3, with 8 bases lining up with TRBD1. Germline trimming cut 6 bases from V and 0 bases from J; bases unmatched to any gene: 14. The CDR3 has 18 amino acids. Germline lookup yields CDR1 SGHTA and CDR2 FQGTGA. In DNA, the CDR3 is TGTGCCAGCAGTTTGCGTCAGGGGGCGTTCACTAGCACAGATACGCAGTATTTT. Translation gives CASSLRQGAFTSTDTQYF.

The gene calls are TRBV2 and TRBJ2-2; D is ambiguous. The ends were cut back, 3 bases at V and 4 bases at J, with 6 bases in the middle. The V gene's germline CDR1 is SNHLY and CDR2 FYNNEI. The CDR3 totals 13 residues. DNA for the CDR3: TGTGCCAGCAGTGACCGGCCCACCGGGGAGCTGTTTTTT. It is translated as CASSDRPTGELFF.

The chain has TRBV11-2 and TRBJ2-7; unclear D gene. Trimming shortened V by 8 bases and J by 4 bases, and 12 bases separated the two germline ends. This CDR3 spans 12 amino acids. The germline V gene has CDR1 SGHAT and CDR2 FQNNGV. CDR3 sequence: CASGVNDYEQYF. CDR3 DNA: TGTGCCAGCGGGGTGAATGATTACGAGCAGTACTTC.

V and J are TRBV5-1 and TRBJ2-7, with unresolved D. The CDR3 contains 11 residues. The germline V gene has CDR1 SGHRS and CDR2 YFSETQ. The CDR3 DNA reads TGCACCAGGTGGCTCGGCTACGAGCAGTACGTC. Its translation: CTRWLGYEQYV.

This clonotype was counted only a few times. The J gene is TRBJ2-1, the V gene TRBV3-1; TRBD2 aligns across 10 bases. The CDR3 runs to 17 residues. Per the germline V gene, CDR1 is LGHDT and CDR2 is YNNKEL (reference sequence). V gave up 1 base and J gave up 3 bases; unmatched junction bases: 6. The CDR3 bases are TGTGCCAGCAGCCAAGGGCGGACTAGCGGAATCTACAATGAGCAGTTCTTC. Protein product: CASSQGRTSGIYNEQFF.

The chain recombines TRBV18 with TRBJ2-5; no firm D call. The V gene's germline CDR1 is KGHSH and CDR2 LQKENI. The CDR3 runs 12 residues. Deletions cut 5 bases from V and 1 base from J, with 5 bases between. In DNA, the CDR3 is TGTGCCAGCTCATGGGTCCAAGAGACCCAGTACTTC. Residues: CASSWVQETQYF.

The chain uses TRBV11-2 and TRBJ2-1, with D possibly matching TRBD1 (7 bases). The V gene lost 5 bases and the J gene lost 4 bases, with 15 bases spanning the gap. Per germline, CDR1 SGHAT and CDR2 FQNNGV. The CDR3 totals 15 residues. CDR3 nucleotide sequence: TGTGCCAGCAGCGCAAGGGGGGACAGTTACAATGAGCAGTTCTTC. Translated: CASSARGDSYNEQFF.

The chain recombines TRBV5-1 with TRBJ2-3, with 14 bases identical to TRBD2. V dropped 6 bases and J dropped 1; count of bases not matched to a gene: 7. The germline gives CDR1 SGHRS, CDR2 YFSETQ. This CDR3 comprises 17 residues. The CDR3 bases are TGCGCCAGCAAAGTAACGGGACTAGCGGGGGGCACAGATACGCAGTATTTT. The encoded protein is CASKVTGLAGGTDTQYF.

The chain has TRBV12-3 or TRBV12-4 and TRBJ2-2; 7 nucleotides line up with TRBD1. This CDR3 is 14 amino acids long. V shed 6 bases, J shed 8 bases, and the junction held 9 bases outside the gene matches. For the CDR3, the DNA is TGTGCCAGCAGCCACGACAGGGTTGGTGGGGAGCTGTTTTTT. As protein: CASSHDRVGGELFF.